This T cell receptor beta chain comes out of a study of cytomegalovirus exposure and HLA in healthy donors. The CDR3 loop spans 12 amino acids. Germline V gene data show CDR1 as MNHEY and CDR2 as SVGAGI. V dropped 5 bases and J dropped 7 bases, with 11 bases sitting between them. About this clone itself: At the DNA level, this CDR3 is encoded by other sequences in the same sample as well.

Both 60 Vbeta primers and 13 Jbeta primers went into the PCR. The assay was immunoSEQ multiplex PCR, and TCRdb's table has in-frame clones only and misses some. The listing contains about 160,000 clones. The sequence came from a man aged 30 to 45 in good health and CMV-seronegative. Material for sequencing was PBMCs. The chain combines TRBV6-5 with TRBJ2-5, with D maybe TRBD2 (6 bases). The CDR3 DNA reads as TGTGCCAGCAGTCTAAGGCGGGGGACCCAGTACTTC. It yields the protein CASSLRRGTQYF.